Below, one TCR beta chain is given with its context. Its antigen remains unknown. The data are from a study of CD8+ T cells in alopecia areata. Study-wide results and limits: With tofacitinib ongoing, many expanded lesional clones persisted in both scalp and blood. It was lesional scalp, especially alopecia totalis/universalis, that showed higher clonality than normal scalp.

The sample's treatment: oral pan-JAK inhibitor, 5-10 mg twice daily. Extraction of RNA preceded its reverse transcription into cDNA, which served as the sequencing template. Assay used: immunoSEQ multiplex PCR; TCRdb lists only in-frame clones, some missing. The sample carries more than 140,000 clones, approximately 86% recorded once. This specimen was CD8+ T cells sorted from blood, taken at week 4, from a patient treated with tofacitinib. The receptor was isolated from a human donor with alopecia areata.

CDR3 residues: CASSTGGDTEAFF. CDR3 in DNA: TGTGCCAGTAGTACAGGGGGAGACACTGAAGCTTTCTTT. This chain joins TRBV19 and TRBJ1-1; TRBD1 aligns across 7 bases. The CDR3 sequence is 13 residues long. V gave up 4 bases and J gave up 3 bases; unmatched junction bases: 2. Germline CDR1 is LNHDA and CDR2 is SQIVND (reference sequence).